The clone carrying this T cell receptor beta chain was counted ten times or more. V was cut by 2 bases and J by 6 bases, with 12 bases left in between. From germline, CDR1 is LGHDT and CDR2 YNNKEL (reference sequence). The CDR3 contains 14 residues. Each CDR3 protein gets one entry after TCRdb re-called the 5' RACE reads with MiXCR. The data show approximately 150,000 distinct CDR3 sequences, with approximately 6.2% seen just once and about 2.8% held by the top ten. This record comes from a study of T cells after yellow fever vaccination. V usage is TRBV3-1 and J usage is TRBJ2-3; the D gene is possibly TRBD2 (6 bases). The receptor's source is a man between 18 and 29 years old who received the YFV17D yellow fever vaccine. Sequenced here: CD4+ T cells sorted from PBMCs, sampled on the day of the first yellow fever vaccination. CDR3 in DNA: TGTGCCAGCAGCCAAAGGTCCCGGGGGGATACGCAGTATTTT. Translated: CASSQRSRGDTQYF.